This T cell receptor beta chain was retrieved from a study of molecular identifiers for immune sequencing clone quantification. With 10 bases clipped from V and 3 bases from J, the junction kept 7 bases outside the gene matches. Per the germline V gene, CDR1 is SGHTA and CDR2 is FQGTGA. The CDR3 runs 14 residues. A single record per CDR3 protein comes from TCRdb applying MiXCR to the PCR reads. The sample lists about 640,000 distinct CDR3 sequences, roughly 21% occurring once. At least ten counts were recorded for this clonotype. The receptor was derived from a human donor in good health. Some libraries in this study had Jurkat cell RNA spiked in. Sequences were obtained from naive CD8+ T cells from blood, with Jurkat cell RNA spiked in. Subset specified: FACS-sorted CD8+CD4-CCR7+CD45RA+ naive T cells. The chain has TRBV7-3 and TRBJ2-2; TRBD2 matches 8 bases. In nucleotides, the CDR3 is TGTGCCACCCGGGCGGGAGGTTACACCGGGGAGCTGTTTTTT. Translated, it gives CATRAGGYTGELFF.